This T cell receptor beta chain was recorded in a study of control samples from healthy donors and cancer patients. The CDR3 runs to 12 residues. Per the germline V gene, CDR1 is SGHDT and CDR2 is YYEEEE. V gave up 6 bases and J gave up 3 bases, with 9 bases separating them. Generated by immunoSEQ multiplex PCR, the TCRdb table keeps only in-frame clones and is missing some. The repertoire has fewer than 65,000 clones, under 90% of them found once; the top ten carry roughly a tenth. This rearrangement joins TRBV5-6 to TRBJ1-2; D not resolved. The sequenced sample was blood. This receptor was taken from a man in his 70s in good health. DNA of the CDR3: TGTGCCAGCAACTCCGTTGACTATGGCTACACCTTC. Protein: CASNSVDYGYTF.